A selection of T cell receptor beta chains follows, all from one sample in a study of blood T cell repertoires in COVID-19. Here immunoSEQ multiplex PCR was the method, and the copy in TCRdb shows in-frame clones only, minus some. The sample contains about 70,000 clones, around 86% of which appear only once. Sequenced sample: peripheral blood. The source of these receptors is a woman between 18 and 29 years old with acute or convalescent COVID-19. CDR3s include the opening cysteine and the closing phenylalanine or tryptophan. A D gene is named only where the DNA matches it firmly. Expanded clones are given a class, and other clones once, few, many or no size at all.

V	J	size	D	CDR3	DNA
TRBV5-8	TRBJ2-3	few	.	CASSLGLASSTDTQYF	TGTGCCAGCAGCTTGGGGCTAGCATCATCCACAGATACGCAGTATTTT
TRBV7-2	TRBJ2-5	.	TRBD2	CASSSTGGPGETQYF	TGTGCCAGCAGCTCGACGGGAGGGCCAGGGGAGACCCAGTACTTC
TRBV19	TRBJ1-6	.	.	CASRLTGFLPLHF	TGTGCCAGTAGGCTGACAGGTTTCTTACCCCTCCACTTT
TRBV6-1	TRBJ2-7	.	.	CASSEVGGAGNEQYF	TGTGCCAGCAGTGAAGTGGGGGGAGCCGGTAACGAGCAGTACTTC
TRBV7-9	TRBJ1-6	.	.	CASSLDSLNSPLHF	TGTGCCAGCAGCTTGGACAGCCTAAATTCACCCCTCCACTTT
TRBV11-2	TRBJ2-1	.	TRBD2	CASSWGGGTPMQFF	TGTGCCAGCAGCTGGGGGGGAGGGACCCCAATGCAGTTCTTC
TRBV6-5	TRBJ2-5	.	TRBD1	CASSYNGQGGKETQYF	TGTGCCAGCAGTTACAACGGACAGGGCGGGAAAGAGACCCAGTACTTC
TRBV6-1	TRBJ1-2	.	.	CASSEGAGWSTGYTF	TGTGCCAGCAGTGAAGGAGCAGGGTGGAGTACTGGCTACACCTTC
TRBV2	TRBJ2-3	.	TRBD2	CASSQERGGSDTQYF	TGTGCCAGCAGTCAGGAGCGGGGGGGTTCAGATACGCAGTATTTT
TRBV2	TRBJ1-6	.	.	CASSIHSTRSPLHF	TGTGCCAGCAGTATCCACTCGACTAGATCACCCCTCCACTTT
TRBV18	TRBJ1-2	.	TRBD1	CASSRVRDRASYGYTF	TGTGCCAGCTCACGCGTCCGGGACAGGGCCTCCTATGGCTACACCTTC
TRBV19	TRBJ1-1	once	.	CASLSGTRYEAFF	TGTGCCAGTCTTTCCGGGACAAGATATGAAGCTTTCTTT
TRBV9	TRBJ2-7	once	TRBD2	CASSVRSGGAYEQYF	TGTGCCAGCAGCGTACGGAGCGGGGGGGCTTACGAGCAGTACTTC
TRBV19	TRBJ2-3	.	.	CASSIVFPGPNRVTDTQYF	TGTGCCAGTAGTATAGTCTTTCCCGGGCCTAACAGGGTCACAGATACGCAGTATTTT
TRBV4-2	TRBJ1-2	.	.	CASSQDRASYGYTF	TGTGCCAGCAGCCAAGACAGGGCGAGCTATGGCTACACCTTC
TRBV5-1	TRBJ2-7	.	.	CASSARGDSYEQYF	TGCGCCAGCAGCGCCAGGGGTGACTCCTACGAGCAGTACTTC
TRBV4-3	TRBJ1-4	.	.	CASSQDPQGRNEKLFF	TGCGCCAGCAGCCAAGATCCTCAGGGGCGGAATGAAAAACTGTTTTTT
TRBV6-2/TRBV6-3	TRBJ2-1	once	.	CASSPSFHEQFF	TGTGCCAGCAGTCCGAGTTTCCATGAGCAGTTCTTC
TRBV3-1/TRBV3-2	TRBJ2-5	.	TRBD1	CASGTALQETQYF	TGTGCCAGTGGGACAGCCTTACAAGAGACCCAGTACTTC
TRBV7-9	TRBJ2-3	few	.	CASSLSVPASPLRDTQYF	TGTGCCAGCAGCCTCAGTGTCCCCGCTAGCCCGCTGAGAGATACGCAGTATTTT
TRBV6-5	TRBJ2-1	.	.	CASSLRGYSYNEQFF	TGTGCCAGCAGCCTACGCGGGTACTCCTACAATGAGCAGTTCTTC